This T cell receptor (beta chain) was sequenced for a study of shared clonotypes between healthy human individuals. Whole-study findings and limits: In the sorted subsets, rarefaction showed sequencing was incomplete despite large depth. Non-shared clonotypes were found to have lower generation probabilities than the clonotypes that were shared by all four of the sorted-subset donors. Clonotype sharing among the donors was expected to vary with sequencing depth.

Terminally differentiated effector memory CD45RA+ cells were excluded by CCR7 positive selection of CD45RO-negative cells. Adults of Caucasian background living in Nashville, Tennessee made up all donors. This table comes from immunoSEQ multiplex PCR, and its TCRdb copy is limited to in-frame clones, with some not included. Of over 750,000 clones listed, 90% to 97% are singletons. Per germline, CDR1 MNHEY and CDR2 SMNVEV (reference sequence). With 3 bases removed from V and 0 bases from J, the gap between germline ends came to 9 bases. This CDR3 spans 14 amino acids. Points on this clone: Its target is not known. Other DNA sequences in the same sample also yield this CDR3.

Sequencing used naive CD8+ T cells sorted from blood. The chain is built from TRBV27 and TRBJ2-7; D gene ambiguous. The receptor was derived from a man between 25 and 39 years old in good health. The CDR3 coding sequence is TGTGCCAGCAGTTTCTCTAGGAGCTCCTACGAGCAGTACTTC. It is translated as CASSFSRSSYEQYF.